This TCR beta chain was sequenced for a study of PD-1 blockade in classical Hodgkin lymphoma. The study, taken as a whole, reports: There was a significant rise in CD4+ TCR diversity by C4D1, with no such rise for CD8+. Later analyses included only patients treated at least 1 year post-ASCT.

Time point meaning: cycle 4 day 1 (C4D1), after six to seven weeks of nivolumab. Following autologous stem cell transplantation, relapse occurred in every patient, and exposure to brentuximab vedotin varied. Remarks on this clone: Its specificity is unknown.

The CDR3 spans 14 residues. Looked up from germline, CDR1 is LGHNT and CDR2 is FRNRAP. V dropped 4 bases and J dropped 10 bases, with 16 bases sitting between them. TCRdb's copy holds only in-frame clones and misses some; the assay was immunoSEQ multiplex PCR. This table has over 50,000 clones, 70% to 90% appearing once. The chain carries TRBV12-5 and TRBJ1-4; D is possibly TRBD1 (6 bases). This receptor was taken from a human donor with classical Hodgkin lymphoma. The sample consisted of peripheral blood mononuclear cells (PBMCs), taken before the fourth cycle of nivolumab. CDR3 protein: CASGSPTGTGKLFF. CDR3 sequence (DNA): TGTGCTAGTGGTTCCCCGACAGGAACGGGAAAACTGTTTTTT.